Below, one TCR beta chain is given with its context. Its target is not known. Treatment defined: oral pan-JAK inhibitor, 5-10 mg twice daily. RNA extraction was followed by reverse transcription into cDNA, which acted as the sequencing template. The protocol was immunoSEQ multiplex PCR, while the TCRdb copy is restricted to in-frame clones and leaves out a portion. The sample consists of around 300,000 clones, approximately 60% of them appearing once. The germline V gene encodes CDR1 SQVTM and CDR2 ANQGSEA. J gave up 8 bases and V 6 bases, and 12 bases lay outside the gene matches. The CDR3 runs to 14 residues. This sample was taken from a study of CD8+ T cells in alopecia areata. Study-wide results and limits: Expanded CD8+ clones among the top 100, as well as scalp clonality, were significantly decreased by tofacitinib.

This chain links TRBV29-1 with TRBJ2-3; 9 bases line up with TRBD1. The input for sequencing was CD4+ T cells sorted from blood, taken around week 54, from a patient treated with tofacitinib. This receptor was identified in a human donor with alopecia areata. The CDR3 reads CSVDDRGASLTQYF. Here the CDR3 DNA reads TGCAGCGTAGACGACAGGGGGGCCTCTCTTACGCAGTATTTT.